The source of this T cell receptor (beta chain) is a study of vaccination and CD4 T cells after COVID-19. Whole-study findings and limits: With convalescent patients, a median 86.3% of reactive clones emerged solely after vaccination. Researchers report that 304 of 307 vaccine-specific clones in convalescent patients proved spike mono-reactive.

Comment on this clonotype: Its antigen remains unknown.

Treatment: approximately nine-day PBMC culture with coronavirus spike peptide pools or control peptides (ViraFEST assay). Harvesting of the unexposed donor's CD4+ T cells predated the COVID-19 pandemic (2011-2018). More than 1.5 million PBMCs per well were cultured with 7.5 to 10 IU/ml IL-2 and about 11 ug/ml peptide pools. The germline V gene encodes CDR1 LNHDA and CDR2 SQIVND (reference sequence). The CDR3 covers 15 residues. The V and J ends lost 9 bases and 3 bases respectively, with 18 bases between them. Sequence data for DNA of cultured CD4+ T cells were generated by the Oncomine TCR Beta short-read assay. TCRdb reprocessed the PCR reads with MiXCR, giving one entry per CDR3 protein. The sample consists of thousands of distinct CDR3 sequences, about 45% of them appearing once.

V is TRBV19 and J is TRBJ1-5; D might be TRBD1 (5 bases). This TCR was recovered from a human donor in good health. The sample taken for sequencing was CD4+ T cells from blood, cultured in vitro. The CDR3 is CASRDSPILNQPQHF. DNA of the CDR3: TGTGCCAGCCGGGACTCCCCTATACTCAATCAGCCCCAGCATTTT.